Below, 7 T cell receptor beta chains from the same sample are listed, as sequenced in a study of blood T cells in healthy people across ages. Sample-barcoded 5' priming and a J-beta primer mix drove a second PCR of about 6 to 12 cycles. TCRdb ran MiXCR on the 5' RACE reads and lists one entry per CDR3 protein. This table has hundreds of thousands of distinct CDR3 sequences, more than 45% appearing once. The sequencing input was blood. All receptors derive from a woman older than 75 in good health.

Ten or more counts support this clonotype. The rearrangement joins TRBV10-3 to TRBJ2-1; no clear D. Germline CDR1 ENHRY, CDR2 SYGVKD. V was pared by 6 bases and J by 0 bases, with 9 bases between. There are 14 residues in the CDR3. DNA for the CDR3: TGTGCCATCAGAAACCAAAGCTCCTACAATGAGCAGTTCTTC. Its protein product is CAIRNQSSYNEQFF.

The V and J genes are TRBV5-1 and TRBJ2-6, with 7 nucleotides matching TRBD2. The CDR3 length is 16 residues. CDR1 and CDR2 from the germline V gene are SGHRS and YFSETQ. V lost 3 bases and J lost 1; bases outside the gene matches: 4. The CDR3 bases are TGCGCCAGCAGCTACGAGGGAGGGTCTGGGGCCAACGTCCTGACTTTC. Residues: CASSYEGGSGANVLTF.

This clonotype was found a few times. This chain joins TRBV5-1 and TRBJ2-1, with 11 positions matching TRBD1. Germline assignment: CDR1 SGHRS and CDR2 YFSETQ. The CDR3 totals 14 residues. The junction had 2 bases not matched to a gene; V was cut back by 6 bases and J by 3 bases. CDR3 residues: CASTGTGGYNEQFF. CDR3 bases: TGCGCCAGCACCGGGACAGGGGGCTACAATGAGCAGTTCTTC.

The table lists this clonotype with many counts. V gene TRBV27 combines with J gene TRBJ2-3; D ambiguous. The CDR3 covers 14 residues. V was shortened by 0 bases and J by 4 bases, with 8 bases between the two germline ends. Germline values: CDR1 MNHEY, CDR2 SMNVEV (reference sequence). The CDR3 coding sequence is TGTGCCAGCAGTTTATCTACAAGACCAGATACGCAGTATTTT. Amino acids: CASSLSTRPDTQYF.

V gene TRBV6-1 combines with J gene TRBJ2-7; 10 nucleotides align to TRBD2. Germline loops: CDR1 MNHNS, CDR2 SASEGT. V shed 6 bases and J 0 bases; nucleotides not matched to a gene: 17. This CDR3 is 19 amino acids long. The CDR3 region is CASSFGPGLAQLGSYEQYF. In DNA form, the CDR3 reads TGTGCCAGCAGCTTTGGACCGGGACTAGCGCAATTGGGCTCCTACGAGCAGTACTTC.

This chain connects TRBV20-1 to TRBJ2-2; the match to TRBD2 covers 14 bases. J gave up 6 bases and V 5 bases, and 5 bases lay outside the gene matches. This CDR3 contains 15 residues. Germline V lookup: CDR1 DFQATT, CDR2 SNEGSKA (reference sequence). The CDR3: CSAPTSGRVAGELFF. Written as DNA, the CDR3 is TGCAGTGCTCCGACTAGCGGGAGGGTGGCCGGGGAGCTGTTTTTT.

This clonotype was counted at least ten times. The gene calls are TRBV10-3 and TRBJ2-3, with D perhaps given as TRBD1 or TRBD2 (6 bases each). The CDR3 has 16 residues. Germline-derived CDR1 and CDR2 are ENHRY and SYGVKD. The ends were cut back, 6 bases at V and 3 bases at J, with 19 bases in the middle. The CDR3 protein is CAIRRAEGGRTDTQYF. In DNA, the CDR3 is TGTGCCATCAGAAGAGCGGAGGGGGGCAGGACAGATACGCAGTATTTT.